This T cell receptor (beta chain) is from a study of blood T cell repertoires in COVID-19 (dated by TCRdb to about 2020). Some background on the complete study: Samples covering the acute and convalescent phases of COVID-19 were provided by collaborators in the United States, Italy and Spain. The prospective study material was composed of cDNA or gDNA derived from T cells, B-cell-depleted T cells, or PBMCs. Deeply sampled blood TCRbeta repertoires from subjects exposed to, actively infected with, or recovered from COVID-19 were included in the dataset. The repertoires were made available in a free public database intended to serve as a resource for research on the immune response to SARS-CoV-2. The samples were drawn from the first 160 participants of the ongoing ImmuneRACE study and from some 1,300 subjects provided by 6 global collaborators. A de-identified subject ID, COVID-19 status, age in years and sex were almost always included in the sample metadata. Where available, HLA class I and class II types were obtained from metadata supplied by the sample provider rather than from assay-based typing. Broader findings and caveats from the paper: The quantity of clinical and demographic metadata differed by source and by participant and was supplied without curation.

TCRbeta CDR3 regions were amplified from genomic DNA by means of the immunoSEQ Assay, a bias-controlled multiplex PCR. The authors' pipeline ran thus. The number of nucleated cells in each sample was estimated by amplification of reference gene primers within the assay. Sequence reads were collapsed and filtered to measure the absolute abundance of every unique TCRbeta CDR3 rearrangement. For each sample, productive Simpson clonality was calculated as the square root of Simpson's diversity index across productive rearrangements. This is the immuneACCESS table as TCRdb keeps it, with only in-frame sequences that have V and J called. A part of the clones is gone; compared with another copy, unresolved V genes explain less than half, and the rest is unexplained. V, J and clone size are those of that table, while D and trimming were read from the DNA. The sample table contains over 30,000 clones; only one count was recorded for under 90% of them. The ten largest clonotypes hold 3% to 4.5% of the sample.

Whole blood was collected in K2EDTA tubes by collaborating institutions according to the institutions' own protocols. Collaborator samples were shipped for TCRbeta analysis as frozen whole blood, isolated PBMCs, or DNA extracted from either sample type. V loses 7 bases, J loses 6 bases, and the germline ends lie 12 bases apart. From cysteine to phenylalanine, the CDR3 is 13 amino acids long. Only the CDR3 part of the read is kept: 39 bases, read in frame from the first base. From the germline V gene (reference sequence), CDR1 is MNHNY and CDR2 is SVGAGI. This clone was seen once. Its antigen is currently not known. It has no much larger one-base neighbor in the sample; base qualities were not kept.

The source material was peripheral blood. The sequence was collected from a man over 45 with acute or convalescent COVID-19. In this chain, TRBV6-6 is recombined with TRBJ2-2, with TRBD1 perhaps the D gene, on 6 matching bases. The CDR3 region reads CASTLDSPGELFF. The nucleotide sequence is TGTGCCAGCACCTTGGACAGTCCCGGGGAGCTGTTTTTT.